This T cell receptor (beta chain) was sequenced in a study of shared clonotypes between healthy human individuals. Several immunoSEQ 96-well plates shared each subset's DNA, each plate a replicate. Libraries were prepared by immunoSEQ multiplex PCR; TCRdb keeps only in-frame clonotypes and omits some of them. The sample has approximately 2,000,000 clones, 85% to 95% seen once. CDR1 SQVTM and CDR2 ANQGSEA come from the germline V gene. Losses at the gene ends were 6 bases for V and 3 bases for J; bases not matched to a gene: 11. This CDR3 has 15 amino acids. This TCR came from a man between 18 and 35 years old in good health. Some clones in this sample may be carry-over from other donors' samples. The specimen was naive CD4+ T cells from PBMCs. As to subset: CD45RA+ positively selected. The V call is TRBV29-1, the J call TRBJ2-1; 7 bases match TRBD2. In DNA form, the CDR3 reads TGCAGCGTACGAGGGCTAGCGGTTATCTACAATGAGCAGTTCTTC. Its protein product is CSVRGLAVIYNEQFF.